These 10 T cell receptor beta chains were sequenced from one sample in a study of T cells in Graves' hyperthyroidism and ophthalmopathy. RNA transcripts provided the source from which TCR beta CDR3 regions were amplified. The TCR CDR3 was amplified in a first-round RT-PCR using the HTBI primer set. From the multiplex PCR reads, TCRdb called clonotypes with MiXCR, one entry per CDR3 protein. The sample lists around 600,000 distinct CDR3 sequences; roughly 15% were seen once. The sample consisted of blood. The source of these receptors is a woman in her thirties or forties with Graves' ophthalmopathy.

V gene TRBV10-2 combines with J gene TRBJ2-1, with TRBD1 matching over 7 bases. The junction had 4 bases not matched to a gene; V was cut back by 3 bases and J by 5 bases. CDR1 and CDR2 (germline): WSHSY, SAAADI. The CDR3 has 14 amino acids. This chain's CDR3 is CASSEQGFNNEQFF. Here the CDR3 DNA reads TGCGCCAGCAGTGAACAGGGGTTTAACAATGAGCAGTTCTTC.

This clonotype has just one count. An end of the junction does not agree with germline; a read error may underlie this. The chain combines TRBV6-2 or TRBV6-3 with TRBJ1-1; D unclear. Per germline, CDR1 MNHEY and CDR2 SVGEGT. This CDR3 has 15 residues. The CDR3 DNA sequence: TGTGCCAGCAGTTTTTCTTGGATGAGGAACACTGAAGCTTCCTTT. It translates to CASSFSWMRNTEASF.

J is TRBJ2-3 and V is TRBV3-1, with 8 bases fitting TRBD1. Trimming cost V 5 bases and J 4 bases; bases outside gene matches: 8. This CDR3 is built from 15 residues. Per germline, CDR1 LGHDT and CDR2 YNNKEL (reference sequence). The CDR3 bases are TGTGCCAGCAGCTTACAGGGGGGCCGAGCAGATACGCAGTATTTT. The encoded protein is CASSLQGGRADTQYF.

The chain has TRBV9 and TRBJ1-5; D unclear. This CDR3 is built from 14 residues. V lost 3 bases, J lost 5 bases, and 12 bases lay in between. Germline lookup yields CDR1 SGDLS and CDR2 YYNGEE. Written as DNA, the CDR3 is TGTGCCAGCAGCGAAGGCAGCCTCTATCAGCCCCAGCATTTT. Translating it yields CASSEGSLYQPQHF.

This chain uses TRBV9 with TRBJ2-1; 8 nucleotides match TRBD2. The germline CDR1 and CDR2 sequences are SGDLS and YYNGEE. The J segment lost 3 bases and the V segment lost 4 bases, leaving 9 bases of the junction unmatched. The CDR3 sequence is 16 residues long. CDR3 sequence reads: CASSPQPGLVYNEQFF. For the CDR3, the DNA is TGTGCCAGCAGCCCCCAACCGGGACTAGTCTACAATGAGCAGTTCTTC.

This clonotype has at least ten counts. V gene TRBV18 combines with J gene TRBJ1-5; 8 nucleotides align to TRBD1. This CDR3 is built from 14 residues. The trim removed 5 bases at V and 6 bases at J, leaving 6 bases unmatched. The germline V gene has CDR1 KGHSH and CDR2 LQKENI. DNA of the CDR3: TGTGCCAGCTCAGGGACAGGAGACGCTCAGCCCCAGCATTTT. Residues: CASSGTGDAQPQHF.

In this sample, this clonotype turned up many times. The V call is TRBV11-2, the J call TRBJ2-3, with no clear D. The CDR3 totals 15 residues. Looked up from germline, CDR1 is SGHAT and CDR2 is FQNNGV. V was cut by 1 base and J by 7 bases, with 15 bases left in between. This CDR3 is CASSLAVMVRNTQYF. CDR3 DNA sequence: TGTGCCAGCAGCTTAGCGGTTATGGTCCGCAATACGCAGTATTTT.

This clonotype was observed a handful of times. The chain has TRBV5-1 and TRBJ2-2; D is unclear. The V gene lost 2 bases and the J gene lost 0 bases, with 5 bases spanning the gap. Germline V gene lookup returns CDR1 SGHRS and CDR2 YFSETQ. CDR3 size: 14 residues. CDR3 nucleotide sequence: TGCGCCAGCAGCTTCCCAACGAACACCGGGGAGCTGTTTTTT. The encoded protein is CASSFPTNTGELFF.

This clonotype came up many times. The chain combines TRBV27 with TRBJ2-7; 11 nucleotides line up with TRBD2. This CDR3 region has 15 residues. The V gene's germline CDR1 is MNHEY and CDR2 SMNVEV (reference sequence). Germline trimming cut 2 bases from V and 2 bases from J; bases unmatched to any gene: 2. The CDR3 loop reads CASSLKTSGTYEQYF. The CDR3 DNA sequence: TGTGCCAGCAGTTTAAAGACTAGCGGGACCTACGAGCAGTACTTC.

This clonotype was counted at least ten times. This rearrangement joins TRBV5-1 to TRBJ1-1, with a weak D call TRBD1 (5 bases). This CDR3 contains 14 residues. Germline CDR1 reads SGHRS; CDR2 reads YFSETQ. Trimming removed 0 bases at V and 10 bases at J, with 16 bases between. The CDR3 DNA reads as TGCGCCAGCAGCTTGGGGGACCCATCGACGGGAGCTTTCTTT. It is translated as CASSLGDPSTGAFF.